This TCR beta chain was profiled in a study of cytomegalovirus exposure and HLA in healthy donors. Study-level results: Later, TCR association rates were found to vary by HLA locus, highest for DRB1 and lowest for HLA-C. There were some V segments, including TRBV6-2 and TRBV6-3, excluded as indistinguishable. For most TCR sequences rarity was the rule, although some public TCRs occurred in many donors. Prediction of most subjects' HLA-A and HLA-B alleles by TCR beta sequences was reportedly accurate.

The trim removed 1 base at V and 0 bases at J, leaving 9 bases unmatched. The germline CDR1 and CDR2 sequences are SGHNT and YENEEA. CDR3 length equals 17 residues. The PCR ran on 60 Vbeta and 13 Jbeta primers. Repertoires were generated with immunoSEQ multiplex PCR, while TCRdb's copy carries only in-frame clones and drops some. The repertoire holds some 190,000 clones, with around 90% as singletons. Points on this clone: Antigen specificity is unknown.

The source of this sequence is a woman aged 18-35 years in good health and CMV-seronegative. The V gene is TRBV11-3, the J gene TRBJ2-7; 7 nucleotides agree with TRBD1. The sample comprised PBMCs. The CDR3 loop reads CASSLGGGGPSSYEQYF. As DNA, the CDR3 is TGTGCCAGCAGCTTAGGAGGGGGCGGACCTAGCTCCTACGAGCAGTACTTC.